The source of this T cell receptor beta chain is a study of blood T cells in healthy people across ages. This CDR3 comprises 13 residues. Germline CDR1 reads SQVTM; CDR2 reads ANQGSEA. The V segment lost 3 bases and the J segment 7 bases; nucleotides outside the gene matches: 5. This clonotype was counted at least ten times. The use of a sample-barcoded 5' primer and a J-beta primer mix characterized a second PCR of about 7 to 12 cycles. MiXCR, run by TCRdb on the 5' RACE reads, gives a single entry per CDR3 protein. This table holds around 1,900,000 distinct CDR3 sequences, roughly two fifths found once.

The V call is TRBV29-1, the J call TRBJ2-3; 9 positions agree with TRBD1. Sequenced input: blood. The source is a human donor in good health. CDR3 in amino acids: CSVERTGAHTQYF. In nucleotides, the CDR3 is TGCAGCGTTGAGAGGACAGGGGCGCATACGCAGTATTTT.